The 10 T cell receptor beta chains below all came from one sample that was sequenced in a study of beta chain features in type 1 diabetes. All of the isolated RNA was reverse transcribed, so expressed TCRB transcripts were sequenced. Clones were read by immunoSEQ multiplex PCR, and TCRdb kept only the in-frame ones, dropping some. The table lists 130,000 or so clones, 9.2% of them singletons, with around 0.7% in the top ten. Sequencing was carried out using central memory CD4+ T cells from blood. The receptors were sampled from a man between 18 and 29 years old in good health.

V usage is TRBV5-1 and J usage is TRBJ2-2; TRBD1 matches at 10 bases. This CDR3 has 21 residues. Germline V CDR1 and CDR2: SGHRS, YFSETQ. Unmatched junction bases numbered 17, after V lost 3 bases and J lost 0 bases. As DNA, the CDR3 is TGCGCCAGCAGCTCTGGGACAGGGGTTCCGGGCGATCCCGCGAACACCGGGGAGCTGTTTTTT. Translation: CASSSGTGVPGDPANTGELFF.

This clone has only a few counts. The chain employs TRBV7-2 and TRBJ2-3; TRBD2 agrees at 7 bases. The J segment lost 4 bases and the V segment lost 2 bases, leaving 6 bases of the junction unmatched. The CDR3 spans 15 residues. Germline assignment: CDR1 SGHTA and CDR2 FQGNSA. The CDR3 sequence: CASSLQAGTSDTQYF. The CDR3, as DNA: TGTGCCAGCAGCTTACAAGCGGGGACCTCAGATACGCAGTATTTT. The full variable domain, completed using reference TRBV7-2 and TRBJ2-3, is GAGVSQSPSNKVTEKGKDVELRCDPISGHTALYWYRQSLGQGLEFLIYFQGNSAPDKSGLPSDRFSAERTGGSVSTLTIQRTQQEDSAVYLCASSLQAGTSDTQYFGPGTRLTVL.

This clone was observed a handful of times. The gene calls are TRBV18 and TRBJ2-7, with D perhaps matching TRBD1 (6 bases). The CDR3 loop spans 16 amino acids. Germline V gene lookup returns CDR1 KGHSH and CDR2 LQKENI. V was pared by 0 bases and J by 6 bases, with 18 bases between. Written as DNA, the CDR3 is TGTGCCAGCTCACCACCGGGGGCAGGGGTCTTTTCCGAGCAGTACTTC. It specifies CASSPPGAGVFSEQYF.

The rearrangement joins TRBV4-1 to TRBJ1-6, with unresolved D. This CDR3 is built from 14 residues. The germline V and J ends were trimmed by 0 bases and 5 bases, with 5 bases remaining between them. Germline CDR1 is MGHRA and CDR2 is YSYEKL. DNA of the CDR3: TGCGCCAGCAGCCAAGATCCAGATAATTCACCCCTCCACTTT. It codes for CASSQDPDNSPLHF.

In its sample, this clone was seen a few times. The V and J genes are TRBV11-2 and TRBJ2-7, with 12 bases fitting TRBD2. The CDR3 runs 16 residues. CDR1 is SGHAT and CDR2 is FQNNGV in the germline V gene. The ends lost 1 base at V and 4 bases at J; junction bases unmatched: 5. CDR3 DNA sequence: TGTGCCAGCAGCTTAGCGGCTAGCGGGGGGGCATACGAGCAGTACTTC. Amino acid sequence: CASSLAASGGAYEQYF.

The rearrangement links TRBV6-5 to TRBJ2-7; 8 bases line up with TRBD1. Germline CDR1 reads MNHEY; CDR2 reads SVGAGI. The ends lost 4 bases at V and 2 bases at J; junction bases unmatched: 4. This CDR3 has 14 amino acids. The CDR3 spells CASSFGQGPYEQYF. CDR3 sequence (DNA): TGTGCCAGCAGTTTCGGACAGGGCCCCTACGAGCAGTACTTC.

CDR3 sequence: CASSGGGQRNNSPLHF. The CDR3 DNA is TGTGCCAGCAGCGGAGGCGGTCAGCGGAATAATTCACCCCTCCACTTT. The chain recombines TRBV9 with TRBJ1-6; D unresolved. Trimming stripped 3 bases from V and 5 bases from J, with 15 bases between. In germline, CDR1 is SGDLS, CDR2 YYNGEE. The CDR3 sequence is 16 residues long. Full variable domain (rest looked up from reference TRBV9 and TRBJ1-6): DSGVTQTPKHLITATGQRVTLRCSPRSGDLSVYWYQQSLDQGLQFLIQYYNGEERAKGNILERFSAQQFPDLHSELNLSSLELGDSALYFCASSGGGQRNNSPLHFGNGTRLTVT.

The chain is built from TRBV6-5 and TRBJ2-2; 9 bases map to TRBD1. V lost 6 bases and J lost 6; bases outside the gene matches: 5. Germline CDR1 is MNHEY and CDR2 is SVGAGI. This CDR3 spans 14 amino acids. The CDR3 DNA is TGTGCCAGCAGGGAGGGACAGGGCGCCGGGGAGCTGTTTTTT. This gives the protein CASREGQGAGELFF.

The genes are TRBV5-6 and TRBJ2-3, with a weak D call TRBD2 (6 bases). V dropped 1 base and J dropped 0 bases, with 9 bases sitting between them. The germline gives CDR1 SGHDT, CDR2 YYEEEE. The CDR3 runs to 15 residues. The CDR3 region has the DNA TGTGCCAGCAGCTTGTGGGGGACTAGCACAGATACGCAGTATTTT. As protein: CASSLWGTSTDTQYF.

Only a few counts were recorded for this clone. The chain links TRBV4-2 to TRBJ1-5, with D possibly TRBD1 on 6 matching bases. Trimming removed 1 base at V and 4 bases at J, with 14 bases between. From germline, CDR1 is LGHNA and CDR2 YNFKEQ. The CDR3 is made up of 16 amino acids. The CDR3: CASSQGAGAPNQPQHF. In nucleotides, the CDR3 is TGTGCCAGCAGCCAAGGGGCAGGGGCGCCTAATCAGCCCCAGCATTTT.